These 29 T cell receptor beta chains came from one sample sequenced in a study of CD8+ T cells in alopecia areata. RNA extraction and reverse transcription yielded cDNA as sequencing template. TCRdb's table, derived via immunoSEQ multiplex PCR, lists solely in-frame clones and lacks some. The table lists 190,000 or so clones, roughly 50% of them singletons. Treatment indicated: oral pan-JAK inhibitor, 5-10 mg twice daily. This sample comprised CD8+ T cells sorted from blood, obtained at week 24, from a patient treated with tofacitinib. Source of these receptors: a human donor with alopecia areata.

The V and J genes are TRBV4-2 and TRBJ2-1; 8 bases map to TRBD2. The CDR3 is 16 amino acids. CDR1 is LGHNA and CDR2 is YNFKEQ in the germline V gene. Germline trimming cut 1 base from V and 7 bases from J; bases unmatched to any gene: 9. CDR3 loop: CASSQAAGALLNEQFF. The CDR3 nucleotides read TGTGCCAGCAGCCAAGCAGCGGGGGCCCTTCTAAATGAGCAGTTCTTC.

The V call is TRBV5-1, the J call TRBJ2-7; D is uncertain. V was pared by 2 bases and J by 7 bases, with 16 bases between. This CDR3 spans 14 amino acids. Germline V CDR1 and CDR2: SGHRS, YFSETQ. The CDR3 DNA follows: TGCGCCAGCAGCTTTCTTTACCCGACGGCAGAGCAGTACTTC. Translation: CASSFLYPTAEQYF.

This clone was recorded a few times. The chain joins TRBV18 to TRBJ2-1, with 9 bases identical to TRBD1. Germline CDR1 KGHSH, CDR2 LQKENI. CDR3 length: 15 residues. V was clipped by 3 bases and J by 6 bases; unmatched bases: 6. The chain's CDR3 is CASSPTGGAGNEQFF. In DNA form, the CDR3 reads TGTGCCAGCTCACCTACAGGGGGCGCAGGCAATGAGCAGTTCTTC. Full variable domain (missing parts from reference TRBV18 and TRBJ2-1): NAGVMQNPRHLVRRRGQEARLRCSPMKGHSHVYWYRQLPEEGLKFMVYLQKENIIDESGMPKERFSAEFPKEGPSILRIQQVVRGDSAAYFCASSPTGGAGNEQFFGPGTRLTVL.

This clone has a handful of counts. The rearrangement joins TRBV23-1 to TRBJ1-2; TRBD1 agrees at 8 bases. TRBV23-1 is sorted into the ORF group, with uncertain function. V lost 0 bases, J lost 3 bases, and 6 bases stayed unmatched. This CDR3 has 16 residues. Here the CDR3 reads CASSQSQDRDDYGYTF. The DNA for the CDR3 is TGCGCCAGCAGTCAATCGCAGGACAGGGATGACTATGGCTACACCTTC.

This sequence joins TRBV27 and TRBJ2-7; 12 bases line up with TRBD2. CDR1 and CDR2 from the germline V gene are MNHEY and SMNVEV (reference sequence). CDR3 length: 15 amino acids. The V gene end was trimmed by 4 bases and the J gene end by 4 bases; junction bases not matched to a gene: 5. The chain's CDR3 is CASSSRLAGVYEQYF. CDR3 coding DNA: TGTGCCAGCAGTTCGAGACTAGCGGGGGTTTACGAGCAGTACTTC.

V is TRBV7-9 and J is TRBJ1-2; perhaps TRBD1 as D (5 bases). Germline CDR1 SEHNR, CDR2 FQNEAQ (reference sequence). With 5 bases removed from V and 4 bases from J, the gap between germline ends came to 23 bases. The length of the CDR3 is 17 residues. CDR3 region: CASSAPEADHGGYGYTF. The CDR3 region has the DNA TGTGCCAGCAGCGCCCCCGAAGCCGACCATGGGGGCTATGGCTACACCTTC.

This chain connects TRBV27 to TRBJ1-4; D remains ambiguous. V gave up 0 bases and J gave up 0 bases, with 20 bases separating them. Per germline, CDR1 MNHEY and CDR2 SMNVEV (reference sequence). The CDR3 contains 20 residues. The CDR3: CASSLSQSSVGRATNEKLFF. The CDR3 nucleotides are TGTGCCAGCAGTTTATCTCAAAGCAGCGTCGGGAGAGCAACTAATGAAAAACTGTTTTTT.

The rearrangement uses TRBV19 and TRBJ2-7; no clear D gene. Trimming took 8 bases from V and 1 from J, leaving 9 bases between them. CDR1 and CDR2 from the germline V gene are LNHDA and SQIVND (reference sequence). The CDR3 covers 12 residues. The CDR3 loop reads CASSYGSYEQYF. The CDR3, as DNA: TGTGCCAGTTCGTATGGATCCTACGAGCAGTACTTC.

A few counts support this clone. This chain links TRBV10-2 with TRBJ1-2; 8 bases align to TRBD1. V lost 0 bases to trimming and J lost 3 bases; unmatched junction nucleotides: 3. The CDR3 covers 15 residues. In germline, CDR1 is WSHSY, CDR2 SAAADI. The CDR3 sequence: CASSESPGGHYGYTF. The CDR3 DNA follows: TGCGCCAGCAGTGAGTCGCCAGGGGGCCACTATGGCTACACCTTC.

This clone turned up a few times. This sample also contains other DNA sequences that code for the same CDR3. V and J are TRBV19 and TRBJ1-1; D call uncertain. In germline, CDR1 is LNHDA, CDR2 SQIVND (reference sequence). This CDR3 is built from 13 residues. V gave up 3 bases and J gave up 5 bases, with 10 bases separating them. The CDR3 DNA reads TGTGCCAGTAGTATCGGTAGCGGGACTGAAGCTTTCTTT. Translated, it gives CASSIGSGTEAFF.

The CDR3 sequence: CASSHGENTGELFF. DNA of the CDR3: TGTGCCAGCAGCCATGGGGAGAACACCGGGGAGCTGTTTTTT. This sequence joins TRBV13 and TRBJ2-2; D gene uncertain. CDR1 and CDR2 from the germline V gene are PRHDT and FYEKMQ (reference sequence). V lost 5 bases and J 1 base, leaving 8 bases between the germline ends. The CDR3 totals 14 residues.

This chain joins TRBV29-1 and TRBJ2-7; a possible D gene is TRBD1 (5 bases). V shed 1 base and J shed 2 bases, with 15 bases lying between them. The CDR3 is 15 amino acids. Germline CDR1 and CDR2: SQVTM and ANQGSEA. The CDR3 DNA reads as TGCAGCGTTGAAGGACAGCAGGGCTCCCCCTACGAGCAGTACTTC. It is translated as CSVEGQQGSPYEQYF.

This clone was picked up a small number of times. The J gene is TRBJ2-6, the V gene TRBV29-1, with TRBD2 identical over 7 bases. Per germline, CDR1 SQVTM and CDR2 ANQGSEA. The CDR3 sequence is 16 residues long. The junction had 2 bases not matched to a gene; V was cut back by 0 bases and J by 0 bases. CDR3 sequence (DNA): TGCAGCGTTGAAGATCGGGGGGACTCTGGGGCCAACGTCCTGACTTTC. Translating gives CSVEDRGDSGANVLTF.

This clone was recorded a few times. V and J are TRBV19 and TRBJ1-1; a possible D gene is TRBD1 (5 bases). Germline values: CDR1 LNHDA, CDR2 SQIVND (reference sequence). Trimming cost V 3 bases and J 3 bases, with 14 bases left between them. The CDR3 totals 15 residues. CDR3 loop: CASSMPDRWDTEAFF. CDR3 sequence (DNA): TGTGCCAGTAGTATGCCCGACAGATGGGACACTGAAGCTTTCTTT.

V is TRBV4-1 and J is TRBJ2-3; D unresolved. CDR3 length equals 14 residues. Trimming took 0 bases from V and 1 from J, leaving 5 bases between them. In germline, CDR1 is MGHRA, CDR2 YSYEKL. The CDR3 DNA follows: TGCGCCAGCAGCCAAGACCCCCGCACAGATACGCAGTATTTT. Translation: CASSQDPRTDTQYF.

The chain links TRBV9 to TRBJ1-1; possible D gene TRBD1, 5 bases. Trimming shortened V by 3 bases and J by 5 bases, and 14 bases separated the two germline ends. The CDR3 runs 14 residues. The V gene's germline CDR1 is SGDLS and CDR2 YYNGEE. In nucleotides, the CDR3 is TGTGCCAGCAGCGCAGGGACCGGAGGGACTGAAGCTTTCTTT. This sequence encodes CASSAGTGGTEAFF.

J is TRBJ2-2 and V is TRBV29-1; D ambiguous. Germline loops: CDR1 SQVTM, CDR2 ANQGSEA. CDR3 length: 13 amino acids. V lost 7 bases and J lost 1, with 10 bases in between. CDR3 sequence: CSAVGKNTGELFF. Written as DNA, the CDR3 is TGCAGCGCCGTGGGGAAGAACACCGGGGAGCTGTTTTTT.

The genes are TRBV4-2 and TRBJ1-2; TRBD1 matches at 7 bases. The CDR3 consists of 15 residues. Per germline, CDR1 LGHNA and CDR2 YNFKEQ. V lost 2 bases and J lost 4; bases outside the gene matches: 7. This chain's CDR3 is CASSQFTGEGYGYTF. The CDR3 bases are TGTGCCAGCAGCCAATTCACAGGGGAAGGCTATGGCTACACCTTC.

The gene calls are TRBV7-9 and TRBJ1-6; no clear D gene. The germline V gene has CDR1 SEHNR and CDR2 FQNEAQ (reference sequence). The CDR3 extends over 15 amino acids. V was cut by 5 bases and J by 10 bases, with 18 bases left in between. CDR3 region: CASSATTGHKSPLHF. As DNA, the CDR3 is TGTGCCAGCAGCGCGACGACTGGCCACAAGTCACCCCTCCACTTT.

The CDR3 bases are TGTGCCAGCAGTGTAGAAGGATTCGTGTATAATTCACCCCTCCACTTT. This codes for CASSVEGFVYNSPLHF. The chain links TRBV6-1 to TRBJ1-6; D is uncertain. Trimming cost V 4 bases and J 4 bases, with 14 bases left between them. Per the germline V gene, CDR1 is MNHNS and CDR2 is SASEGT. This CDR3 spans 16 amino acids.

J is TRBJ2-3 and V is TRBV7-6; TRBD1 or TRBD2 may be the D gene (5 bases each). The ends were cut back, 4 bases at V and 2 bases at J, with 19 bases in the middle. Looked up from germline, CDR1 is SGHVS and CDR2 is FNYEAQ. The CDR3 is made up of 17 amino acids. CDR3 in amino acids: CASSYGATTMFTDTQYF. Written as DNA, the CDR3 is TGTGCCAGCAGCTACGGGGCAACGACTATGTTCACAGATACGCAGTATTTT.

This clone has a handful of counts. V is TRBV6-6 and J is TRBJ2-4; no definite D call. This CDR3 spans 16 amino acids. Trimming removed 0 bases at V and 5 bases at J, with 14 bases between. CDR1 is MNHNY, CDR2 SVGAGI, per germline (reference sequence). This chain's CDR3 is CASSYSISVQENIQYF. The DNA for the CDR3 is TGTGCCAGCAGTTACTCGATATCTGTCCAAGAAAACATTCAGTACTTC.

CDR3 protein: CASSTWSDYYEQYF. The CDR3 DNA is TGCGCCAGCAGCACTTGGTCGGATTACTACGAGCAGTACTTC. The chain links TRBV5-1 to TRBJ2-7; no reliable D call. V was clipped by 4 bases and J by 3 bases, with 14 bases between them. CDR1 and CDR2 (germline): SGHRS, YFSETQ. The CDR3 sequence is 14 residues long.

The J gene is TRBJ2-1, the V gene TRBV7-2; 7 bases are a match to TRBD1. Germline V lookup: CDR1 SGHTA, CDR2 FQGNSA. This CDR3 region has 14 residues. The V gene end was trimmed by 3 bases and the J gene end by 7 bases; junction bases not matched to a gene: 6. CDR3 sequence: CASSFATGSNEQFF. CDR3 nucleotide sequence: TGTGCCAGCAGCTTTGCGACAGGGAGTAATGAGCAGTTCTTC.

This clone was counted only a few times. The CDR3 is CASSQPQGAQETQYF. The CDR3 region has the DNA TGCGCCAGCAGTCAGCCACAGGGGGCCCAGGAGACCCAGTACTTC. This chain joins TRBV23-1 and TRBJ2-5; 9 positions agree with TRBD1. TRBV23-1 qualifies as an ORF whose function is uncertain. CDR3 length equals 15 residues. V gave up 3 bases and J gave up 5 bases; unmatched junction bases: 7.

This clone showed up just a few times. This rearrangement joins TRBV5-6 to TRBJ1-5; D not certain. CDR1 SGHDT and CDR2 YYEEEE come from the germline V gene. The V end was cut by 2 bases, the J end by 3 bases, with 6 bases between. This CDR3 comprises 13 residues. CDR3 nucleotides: TGTGCCAGCAGCTTTGGCATCAATCAGCCCCAGCATTTT. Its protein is CASSFGINQPQHF.

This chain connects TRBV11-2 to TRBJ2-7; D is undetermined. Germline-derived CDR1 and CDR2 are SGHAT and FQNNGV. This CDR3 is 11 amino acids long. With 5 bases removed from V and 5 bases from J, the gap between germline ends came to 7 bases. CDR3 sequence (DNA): TGTGCCAGCAGCCAAATTAACGAGCAGTACTTC. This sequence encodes CASSQINEQYF.

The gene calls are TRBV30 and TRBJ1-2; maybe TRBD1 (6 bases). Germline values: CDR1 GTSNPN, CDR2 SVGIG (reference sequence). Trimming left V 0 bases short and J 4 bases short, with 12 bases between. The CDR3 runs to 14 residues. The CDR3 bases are TGTGCCTGGAGTGTAGGGGGGACGGTCTATGGCTACACCTTC. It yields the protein CAWSVGGTVYGYTF.

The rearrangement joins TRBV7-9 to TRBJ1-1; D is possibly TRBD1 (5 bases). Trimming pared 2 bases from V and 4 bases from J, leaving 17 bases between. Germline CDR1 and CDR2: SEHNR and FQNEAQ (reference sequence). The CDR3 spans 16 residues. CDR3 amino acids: CASSLLPLTGTTEAFF. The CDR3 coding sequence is TGTGCCAGCAGCTTACTCCCCCTTACCGGGACCACTGAAGCTTTCTTT.